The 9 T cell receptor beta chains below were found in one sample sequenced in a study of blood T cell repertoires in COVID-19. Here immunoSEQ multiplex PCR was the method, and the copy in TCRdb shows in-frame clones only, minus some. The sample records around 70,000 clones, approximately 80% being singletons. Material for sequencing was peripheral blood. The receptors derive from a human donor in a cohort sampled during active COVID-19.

This chain's CDR3 is CASSRGRAGNQPQHF. The CDR3 DNA reads as TGTGCCAGCAGCAGGGGGCGCGCGGGCAATCAGCCCCAGCATTTT. The chain combines TRBV28 with TRBJ1-5; TRBD1 aligns across 8 bases. This CDR3 contains 15 residues. CDR1 and CDR2 from the germline V gene are MDHEN and SYDVKM. V lost 6 bases to trimming and J lost 2 bases; unmatched junction nucleotides: 6.

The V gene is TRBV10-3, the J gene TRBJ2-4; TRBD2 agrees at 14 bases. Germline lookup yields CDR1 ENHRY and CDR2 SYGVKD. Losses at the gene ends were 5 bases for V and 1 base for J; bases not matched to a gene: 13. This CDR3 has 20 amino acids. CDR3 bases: TGTGCCATCAGTCCAGGGGTAGGACTAGCGGGAGGAGAGGCCAAAAACATTCAGTACTTC. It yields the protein CAISPGVGLAGGEAKNIQYF.

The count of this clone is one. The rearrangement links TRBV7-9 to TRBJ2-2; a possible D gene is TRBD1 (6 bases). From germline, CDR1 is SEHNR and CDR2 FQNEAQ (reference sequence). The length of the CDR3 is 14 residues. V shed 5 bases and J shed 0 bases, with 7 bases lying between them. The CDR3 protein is CASSRDTNTGELFF. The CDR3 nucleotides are TGTGCCAGCAGCCGGGACACGAACACCGGGGAGCTGTTTTTT.

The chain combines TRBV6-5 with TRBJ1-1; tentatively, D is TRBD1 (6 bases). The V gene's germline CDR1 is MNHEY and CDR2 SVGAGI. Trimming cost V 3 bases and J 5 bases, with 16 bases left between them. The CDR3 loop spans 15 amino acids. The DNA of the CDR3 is TGTGCCAGCAGTTATGGGGGGGCGCCGAGGACTGAAGCTTTCTTT. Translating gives CASSYGGAPRTEAFF.

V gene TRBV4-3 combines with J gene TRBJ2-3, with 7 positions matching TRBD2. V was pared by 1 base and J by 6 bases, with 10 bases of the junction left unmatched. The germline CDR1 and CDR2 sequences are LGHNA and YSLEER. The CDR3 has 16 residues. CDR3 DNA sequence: TGCGCCAGCAGCCAAGGTCGGGGGGACGGAGGGGATACGCAGTATTTT. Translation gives CASSQGRGDGGDTQYF.

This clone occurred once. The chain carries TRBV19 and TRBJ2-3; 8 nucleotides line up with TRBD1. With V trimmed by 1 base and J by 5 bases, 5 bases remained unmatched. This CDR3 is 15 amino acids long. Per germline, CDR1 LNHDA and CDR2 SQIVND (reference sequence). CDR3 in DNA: TGTGCCAGTAGTATAGGCCAGGGGGCTGGAGATACGCAGTATTTT. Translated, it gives CASSIGQGAGDTQYF. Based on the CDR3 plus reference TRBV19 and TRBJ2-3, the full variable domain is DGGITQSPKYLFRKEGQNVTLSCEQNLNHDAMYWYRQDPGQGLRLIYYSQIVNDFQKGDIAEGYSVSREKKESFPLTVTSAQKNPTAFYLCASSIGQGAGDTQYFGPGTRLTVL.

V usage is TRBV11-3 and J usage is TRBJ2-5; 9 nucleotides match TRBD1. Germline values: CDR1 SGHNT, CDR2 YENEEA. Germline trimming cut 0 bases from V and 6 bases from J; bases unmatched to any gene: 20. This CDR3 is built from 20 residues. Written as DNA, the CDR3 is TGTGCCAGCAGCTTAGATTGGGGACAGGGATACCGGGCCGCGTATCAGACCCAGTACTTC. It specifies CASSLDWGQGYRAAYQTQYF.

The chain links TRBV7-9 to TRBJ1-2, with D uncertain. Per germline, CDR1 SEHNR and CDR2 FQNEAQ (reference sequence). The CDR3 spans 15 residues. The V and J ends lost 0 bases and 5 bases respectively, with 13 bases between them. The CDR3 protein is CASSLAVESLYGYTF. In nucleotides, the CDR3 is TGTGCCAGCAGCTTAGCCGTGGAGTCACTATATGGCTACACCTTC.

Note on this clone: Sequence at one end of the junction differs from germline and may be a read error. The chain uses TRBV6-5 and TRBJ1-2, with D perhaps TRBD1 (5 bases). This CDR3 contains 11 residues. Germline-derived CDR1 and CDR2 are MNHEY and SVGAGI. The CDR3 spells CASSYPKGASF. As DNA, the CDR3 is TGTGCCAGCAGTTACCCGAAAGGGGCCTCCTTC.